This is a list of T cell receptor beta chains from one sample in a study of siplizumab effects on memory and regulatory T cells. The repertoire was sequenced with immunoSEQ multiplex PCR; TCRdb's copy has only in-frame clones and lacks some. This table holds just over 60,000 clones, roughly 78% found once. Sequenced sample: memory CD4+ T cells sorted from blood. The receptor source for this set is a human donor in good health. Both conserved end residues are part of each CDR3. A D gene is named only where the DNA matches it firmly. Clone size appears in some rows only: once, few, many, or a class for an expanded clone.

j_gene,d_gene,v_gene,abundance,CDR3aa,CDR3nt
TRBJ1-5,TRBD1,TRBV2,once,CASSATGGQPQHF,TGTGCCAGCAGTGCGACAGGGGGCCAGCCCCAGCATTTT
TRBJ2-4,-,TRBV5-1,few,CASSLLEGAKNIQYF,TGCGCCAGCAGCTTGCTCGAGGGGGCCAAAAACATTCAGTACTTC
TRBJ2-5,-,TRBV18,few,CASSPPSQEVTQYF,TGTGCCAGCTCACCACCTTCCCAGGAGGTGACCCAGTACTTC
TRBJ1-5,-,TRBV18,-,CASSPERQGNQPQHF,TGTGCCAGCTCCCCCGAGAGACAGGGCAATCAGCCCCAGCATTTT
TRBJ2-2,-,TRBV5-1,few,CASSLDRVSGELFF,TGCGCCAGCAGCTTGGATCGGGTGTCGGGGGAGCTGTTTTTT
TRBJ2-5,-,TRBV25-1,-,CASSELNQETQYF,TGTGCCAGCAGTGAATTAAACCAAGAGACCCAGTACTTC
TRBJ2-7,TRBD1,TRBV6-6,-,CASSYTGTGDHEQYF,TGTGCCAGCAGTTACACCGGGACAGGGGACCACGAGCAGTACTTC
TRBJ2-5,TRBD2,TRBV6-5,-,CASSPSGGAGKTQYF,TGTGCCAGCAGTCCAAGCGGGGGGGCCGGAAAGACCCAGTACTTC
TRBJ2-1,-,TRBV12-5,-,CASGENRAPRNEQFF,TGTGCTAGTGGAGAGAACCGGGCCCCGCGCAATGAGCAGTTCTTC
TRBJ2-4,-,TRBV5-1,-,CASSLGSEVIQYF,TGCGCCAGCAGCTTGGGTTCAGAAGTCATTCAGTACTTC
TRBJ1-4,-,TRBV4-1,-,CASSQNRDAGEKLFF,TGCGCCAGCAGCCAGAACAGGGACGCAGGAGAAAAACTGTTTTTT
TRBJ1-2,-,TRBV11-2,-,CASSLVGTGYTF,TGTGCCAGCAGCTTAGTCGGGACTGGCTACACCTTC
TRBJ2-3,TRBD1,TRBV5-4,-,CASTLGQGPDTQYF,TGTGCCAGCACCCTAGGACAGGGTCCAGATACGCAGTATTTT
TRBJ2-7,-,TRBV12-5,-,CASGPHPGTVSF,TGTGCTAGTGGTCCCCACCCAGGGACTGTTTCCTTC
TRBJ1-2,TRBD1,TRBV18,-,CASSRGTGGANYGYTF,TGTGCCAGCTCACGGGGGACAGGGGGTGCCAACTATGGCTACACCTTC
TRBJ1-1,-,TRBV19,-,CASMAGHTEAFF,TGTGCCAGTATGGCAGGTCACACTGAAGCTTTCTTT
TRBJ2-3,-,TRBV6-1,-,CASTRDGGTDTQYF,TGTGCCAGCACCCGGGACGGAGGCACAGATACGCAGTATTTT
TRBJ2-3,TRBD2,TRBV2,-,CASRGLAGKTDTQYF,TGTGCCAGCAGAGGACTAGCGGGGAAAACAGATACGCAGTATTTT
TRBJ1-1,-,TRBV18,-,CASALQRVATEAFF,TGTGCCAGCGCATTACAAAGGGTAGCCACTGAAGCTTTCTTT
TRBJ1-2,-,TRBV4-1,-,CASSLEGSYGYTF,TGCGCCAGCAGCCTCGAGGGCAGTTATGGCTACACCTTC
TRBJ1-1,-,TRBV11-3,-,CASSLEGTGNTEAFF,TGTGCCAGCAGCTTAGAGGGGACGGGGAACACTGAAGCTTTCTTT
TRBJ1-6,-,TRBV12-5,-,CASARQIGSYNSPLHF,TGTGCTAGTGCCCGCCAGATTGGGTCCTATAATTCACCCCTCCACTTT
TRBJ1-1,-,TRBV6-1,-,CANSGNRDTEAFF,TGTGCCAATTCAGGGAATCGGGACACTGAAGCTTTCTTT
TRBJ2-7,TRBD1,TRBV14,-,CASSQPGQGTYEQYF,TGTGCCAGCAGCCAACCGGGACAGGGGACCTACGAGCAGTACTTC
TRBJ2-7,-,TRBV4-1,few,CASSQGGGGGGLYEQYF,TGCGCCAGCAGCCAAGGTGGAGGGGGCGGTGGATTATACGAGCAGTACTTC
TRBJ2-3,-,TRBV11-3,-,CASSLDSSSTDTQYF,TGTGCCAGCAGCTTGGACAGCTCTAGCACAGATACGCAGTATTTT
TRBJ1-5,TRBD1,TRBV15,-,CATSIQQGRNQPQHF,TGTGCCACCAGCATACAACAGGGGCGCAATCAGCCCCAGCATTTT
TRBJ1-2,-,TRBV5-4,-,CASSLEAGNYGYTF,TGTGCCAGCAGCTTGGAAGCAGGGAACTATGGCTACACCTTC
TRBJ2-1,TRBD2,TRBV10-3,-,CAISETSGDNEQFF,TGTGCCATCAGTGAAACTAGCGGGGACAATGAGCAGTTCTTC
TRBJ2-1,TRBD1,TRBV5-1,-,CASSLGQGAYNEQFF,TGCGCCAGCAGCTTGGGACAGGGGGCCTACAATGAGCAGTTCTTC
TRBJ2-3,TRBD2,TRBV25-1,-,CASSDQRGGGTQYF,TGTGCCAGCAGTGACCAGCGGGGGGGCGGTACGCAGTATTTT
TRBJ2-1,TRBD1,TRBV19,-,CASRDRTGNEQFF,TGTGCCAGTAGGGACAGGACGGGAAATGAGCAGTTCTTC
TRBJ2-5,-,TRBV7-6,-,CASSRARAEETQYF,TGTGCCAGCAGCCGAGCGAGGGCAGAAGAGACCCAGTACTTC
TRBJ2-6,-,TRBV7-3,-,CASSPGDSTGANVLTF,TGTGCCAGCAGCCCCGGGGACTCCACTGGGGCCAACGTCCTGACTTTC
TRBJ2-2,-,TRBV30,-,CAWSQTTGELFF,TGTGCCTGGAGTCAGACTACCGGGGAGCTGTTTTTT
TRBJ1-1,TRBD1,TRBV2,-,CASSRGGQGARTEAFF,TGTGCCAGCAGTCGTGGGGGACAGGGGGCGCGGACTGAAGCTTTCTTT
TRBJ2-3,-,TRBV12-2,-,CARLKHALWAGGCTDTQYF,TGTGCAAGGCTGAAACATGCTTTGTGGGCGGGGGGGTGCACAGATACGCAGTATTTT
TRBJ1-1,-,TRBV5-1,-,CASSLGLGANTEAFF,TGCGCCAGCAGCTTGGGTCTGGGGGCAAACACTGAAGCTTTCTTT
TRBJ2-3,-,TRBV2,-,CASSLLQGGTDTQYF,TGTGCCAGCAGCTTGTTACAGGGAGGGACAGATACGCAGTATTTT
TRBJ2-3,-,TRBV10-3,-,CAISPGLGVPGTDTQYF,TGTGCCATCAGTCCGGGCCTAGGGGTTCCTGGCACAGATACGCAGTATTTT
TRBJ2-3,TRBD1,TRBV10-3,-,CATRDRVGSDTQYF,TGTGCCACCAGGGACAGGGTCGGTTCAGATACGCAGTATTTT
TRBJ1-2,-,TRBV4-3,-,CASSQGGGTSYGYTF,TGCGCCAGCAGCCAAGGTGGTGGTACCTCCTATGGCTACACCTTC
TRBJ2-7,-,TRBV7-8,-,CASSWQGYEQYF,TGTGCCAGCAGCTGGCAGGGCTACGAGCAGTACTTC
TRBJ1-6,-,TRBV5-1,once,CASSLEGGYYNSPLHF,TGCGCCAGCAGCTTGGAGGGGGGTTACTATAATTCACCCCTCCACTTT
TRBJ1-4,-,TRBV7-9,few,CASSLARAGPEKLFF,TGTGCCAGCAGCTTAGCAAGGGCAGGACCTGAAAAACTGTTTTTT
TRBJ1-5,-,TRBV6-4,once,CASSLLDRNDYQPQHF,TGTGCCAGCAGTCTATTGGACCGCAATGATTATCAGCCCCAGCATTTT
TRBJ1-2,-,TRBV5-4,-,CASSLEGGTYGYTF,TGTGCCAGCAGCTTGGAAGGGGGTACCTATGGCTACACCTTC
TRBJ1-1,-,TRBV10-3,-,CAISESQGARNTEAFF,TGTGCCATCAGTGAGTCGCAGGGAGCCCGGAACACTGAAGCTTTCTTT
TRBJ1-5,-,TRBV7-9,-,CASSAPGQPQHF,TGTGCCAGCAGCGCCCCAGGTCAGCCCCAGCATTTT
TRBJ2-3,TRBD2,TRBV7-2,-,CASSQTSGGRDTQYF,TGTGCCAGCAGCCAGACTAGCGGGGGGCGGGATACGCAGTATTTT
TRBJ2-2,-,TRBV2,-,CASSPRDSTGELFF,TGTGCCAGCAGCCCCAGAGACAGCACCGGGGAGCTGTTTTTT
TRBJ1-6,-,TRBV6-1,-,CASSEVGGLLNSPLHF,TGTGCCAGCAGTGAAGTAGGGGGTCTACTAAATTCACCCCTCCACTTT
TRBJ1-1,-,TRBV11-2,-,CASSLEGQMNTEAFF,TGTGCCAGCAGCTTAGAAGGACAAATGAACACTGAAGCTTTCTTT
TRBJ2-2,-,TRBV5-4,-,CASSSPAQGLTGELFF,TGTGCCAGCAGTTCCCCCGCTCAGGGATTGACCGGGGAGCTGTTTTTT
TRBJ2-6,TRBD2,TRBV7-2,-,CASSTGGGVSGANVLTF,TGTGCCAGCAGCACGGGGGGAGGGGTCTCTGGGGCCAACGTCCTGACTTTC
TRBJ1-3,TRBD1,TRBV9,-,CASSVAGGGLLGGNTIYF,TGTGCCAGCAGCGTAGCAGGGGGAGGCCTCCTAGGGGGAAACACCATATATTTT
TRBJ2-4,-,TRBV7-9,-,CALRALAKNIQYF,TGTGCCCTCAGGGCCTTAGCCAAAAACATTCAGTACTTC
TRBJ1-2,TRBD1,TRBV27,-,CASSLDRGGGYTF,TGTGCCAGCAGCCTGGACAGGGGCGGTGGCTACACCTTC
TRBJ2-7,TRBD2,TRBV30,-,CAWSFISGGYEQYF,TGTGCCTGGAGCTTCATTAGCGGGGGGTACGAGCAGTACTTC
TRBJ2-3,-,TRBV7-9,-,CASSLDSNPDTQYF,TGTGCCAGCAGCTTAGATAGTAACCCAGATACGCAGTATTTT